This note documents a single T cell receptor beta chain sequence. The antigen remains undetermined. The entry originates in a study of blood T cells in healthy people across ages. The use of a sample-barcoded 5' primer and a J-beta primer mix characterized a second PCR of about 7 to 12 cycles. TCRdb itself ran the 5' RACE reads through MiXCR, one entry per CDR3 protein. The sample lists fewer than 2,000,000 distinct CDR3 sequences, almost 35% occurring once. The germline gives CDR1 MNHNS, CDR2 SASEGT. Unmatched junction bases numbered 7, after V lost 5 bases and J lost 4 bases. This CDR3 region has 14 residues. Study conclusions and caveats: Long-lived donors carried more naive CD4+ cells and greater diversity than aged donors.

This receptor was obtained from a woman between 25 and 40 years old in good health. This sequence joins TRBV6-1 and TRBJ1-2; 7 positions agree with TRBD1. The sample taken for sequencing was blood. The CDR3 DNA follows: TGTGCCAGCAGTCTGGGGGACAGAACCTATGGCTACACCTTC. This codes for CASSLGDRTYGYTF.